Shown below are 26 T cell receptor beta chains from a single sample sequenced in a study of blood T cell repertoires in COVID-19. The table came from immunoSEQ multiplex PCR; TCRdb's copy has only in-frame clones and leaves some out. This table has roughly 200,000 clones, 85% to 90% appearing once. Sequenced: peripheral blood. The receptors shown here come from a woman between 50 and 59 years old with COVID-19, enrolled during active disease.

V usage is TRBV5-1 and J usage is TRBJ1-2; D gene unclear. This CDR3 has 13 amino acids. Germline CDR1 is SGHRS and CDR2 is YFSETQ. V shed 0 bases and J shed 5 bases, with 8 bases lying between them. The CDR3 loop is CASSLASGYGYTF. The CDR3 coding sequence is TGCGCCAGCAGCTTGGCCTCAGGTTATGGCTACACCTTC.

The chain employs TRBV7-2 and TRBJ1-5; no firm D call. V gave up 8 bases and J gave up 0 bases, with 8 bases separating them. CDR3 length equals 13 residues. CDR1 SGHTA and CDR2 FQGNSA come from the germline V gene. CDR3 coding DNA: TGTGCCAGCTGTCGTTATAGCAATCAGCCCCAGCATTTT. Translating it yields CASCRYSNQPQHF.

The chain couples TRBV19 to TRBJ1-3; D perhaps matches TRBD1 (5 bases). V lost 3 bases to trimming and J lost 0 bases, with 15 bases between them. Germline-derived CDR1 and CDR2 are LNHDA and SQIVND (reference sequence). There are 17 residues in the CDR3. The CDR3 DNA follows: TGTGCCAGTAGTATTCGGGGGAACATTGGCTCTGGAAACACCATATATTTT. Its translation is CASSIRGNIGSGNTIYF.

V is TRBV19 and J is TRBJ1-2; TRBD1 might be the D (6 bases). The CDR3 runs 13 residues. The V gene lost 7 bases and the J gene lost 4 bases, with 13 bases spanning the gap. Per germline, CDR1 LNHDA and CDR2 SQIVND (reference sequence). CDR3 residues: CASMTGGGYGYTF. CDR3 in DNA: TGTGCCAGTATGACAGGAGGAGGCTATGGCTACACCTTC.

The chain recombines TRBV6-5 with TRBJ2-1, with D perhaps matching TRBD2 (6 bases). V shed 2 bases and J shed 9 bases, with 11 bases lying between them. The CDR3 has 13 amino acids. The germline V gene has CDR1 MNHEY and CDR2 SVGAGI. CDR3 DNA sequence: TGTGCCAGCAGTTACGCGGGAACCGGTGAGCAGTTCTTC. Translation: CASSYAGTGEQFF.

The chain has TRBV5-6 and TRBJ1-6; D is unclear. V was pared by 4 bases and J by 9 bases, with 11 bases between. CDR1 is SGHDT and CDR2 is YYEEEE in the germline V gene. This CDR3 is 13 amino acids long. This CDR3 is CASSLGSSSPLHF. CDR3 nucleotide sequence: TGTGCCAGCAGCCTAGGGAGCAGTTCACCCCTCCACTTT. Variable domain in full (rest from reference TRBV5-6 and TRBJ1-6): DAGVTQSPTHLIKTRGQQVTLRCSPKSGHDTVSWYQQALGQGPQFIFQYYEEEERQRGNFPDRFSGHQFPNYSSELNVNALLLGDSALYLCASSLGSSSPLHFGNGTRLTVT.

This clone was detected once. The chain combines TRBV29-1 with TRBJ2-5; 13 bases line up with TRBD2. The CDR3 runs to 16 residues. Germline lookup yields CDR1 SQVTM and CDR2 ANQGSEA. Germline trimming cut 6 bases from V and 2 bases from J; bases unmatched to any gene: 9. Here the CDR3 reads CSVILAGGLVQETQYF. The CDR3 DNA reads as TGCAGCGTCATACTAGCGGGGGGGCTTGTACAAGAGACCCAGTACTTC.

CDR3 coding DNA: TGTGCCGGATCCCATACTGAGATAGCAACAGATACGCAGTATTTT. This codes for CAGSHTEIATDTQYF. This sequence joins TRBV2 and TRBJ2-3; no definite D call. Germline assignment: CDR1 SNHLY and CDR2 FYNNEI. This CDR3 region has 15 residues. The V gene lost 11 bases and the J gene lost 3 bases, with 21 bases spanning the gap.

The chain couples TRBV7-8 to TRBJ1-2, with 7 bases aligning to TRBD1. Germline V gene sequence: CDR1 SGHVS, CDR2 FQNEAQ. The length of the CDR3 is 14 residues. J lost 6 bases, V lost 5 bases, and 9 bases had no gene match. The CDR3 sequence is CASSLLTGADGYTF. CDR3 sequence (DNA): TGTGCCAGCAGCCTTCTTACAGGGGCGGATGGCTACACCTTC.

The chain joins TRBV5-6 to TRBJ1-2; D may be TRBD1 (5 bases). The germline gives CDR1 SGHDT, CDR2 YYEEEE. Trimming cost V 2 bases and J 7 bases, with 15 bases left between them. This CDR3 has 14 amino acids. The CDR3 region is CASSFGGFQGGYTF. DNA of the CDR3: TGTGCCAGCAGCTTTGGTGGCTTCCAGGGTGGCTACACCTTC.

V usage is TRBV24-1 and J usage is TRBJ1-2; 7 positions match TRBD1. This CDR3 is 15 amino acids long. CDR1 is KGHDR, CDR2 SFDVKD, per germline. After removal of 3 bases from V and 2 bases from J, the junction contained 5 bases not matched to a gene. CDR3: CATSDGATGNYGYTF. The CDR3 DNA reads TGTGCCACCAGTGATGGTGCGACAGGGAACTATGGCTACACCTTC.

This clone was observed once. The gene calls are TRBV5-1 and TRBJ1-6, with 7 bases matching TRBD1. Losses at the gene ends were 4 bases for V and 11 bases for J; bases not matched to a gene: 9. The CDR3 length is 14 residues. Germline CDR1 and CDR2: SGHRS and YFSETQ. CDR3 nucleotides: TGCGCCAGCAGCAGAGACAGGGTGGGGGCACCCCTCCACTTT. It is translated as CASSRDRVGAPLHF.

This chain uses TRBV9 with TRBJ2-2, with 7 bases identical to TRBD2. J was trimmed by 5 bases and V by 3 bases; bases with no gene match: 16. The CDR3 has 18 residues. CDR1 SGDLS and CDR2 YYNGEE come from the germline V gene. CDR3 in amino acids: CASSAEGGDGPGTGELFF. The DNA for the CDR3 is TGTGCCAGCAGCGCAGAGGGAGGGGACGGACCGGGTACCGGGGAGCTGTTTTTT.

This chain connects TRBV6-1 to TRBJ1-6; D might be TRBD1 (5 bases). Germline V gene data show CDR1 as MNHNS and CDR2 as SASEGT. This CDR3 comprises 16 residues. The V and J ends lost 1 base and 0 bases respectively, with 7 bases between them. The CDR3 protein is CASSEDRSSYNSPLHF. CDR3 DNA sequence: TGTGCCAGCAGTGAAGACAGGAGCTCCTATAATTCACCCCTCCACTTT.

The rearrangement joins TRBV19 to TRBJ1-2; possibly TRBD1 for D (6 bases). Trimming took 0 bases from V and 1 from J, leaving 15 bases between them. CDR1 LNHDA and CDR2 SQIVND come from the germline V gene (reference sequence). The CDR3 is made up of 17 amino acids. DNA for the CDR3: TGTGCCAGTAGTATAGATCTCGGGACATCTTTTAACTATGGCTACACCTTC. Translation gives CASSIDLGTSFNYGYTF. The full variable domain, rest sourced from reference TRBV19 and TRBJ1-2, is DGGITQSPKYLFRKEGQNVTLSCEQNLNHDAMYWYRQDPGQGLRLIYYSQIVNDFQKGDIAEGYSVSREKKESFPLTVTSAQKNPTAFYLCASSIDLGTSFNYGYTFGSGTRLTVV.

The chain links TRBV30 to TRBJ2-7; 9 bases map to TRBD1. The germline CDR1 and CDR2 sequences are GTSNPN and SVGIG (reference sequence). The CDR3 consists of 15 residues. V trimming: 4 bases; J trimming: 7 bases; junction bases outside the gene matches: 14. For the CDR3, the DNA is TGTGCCTGGACAGCTCCGGGACAGGGCCTTTGGGAGCAGTACTTC. Translated, it gives CAWTAPGQGLWEQYF.

With regard to this clone: It is unclear where the CDR3 begins or ends on the DNA, so no DNA is shown, and the CDR3 is as TCRdb lists it. V usage is TRBV12-3 or TRBV12-4 and J usage is TRBJ1-1. The CDR3 is made up of 11 amino acids, end residues included. CDR3 region: CASSLEREAFF.

The chain recombines TRBV5-4 with TRBJ1-2, with D hard to call. The CDR3 covers 12 residues. The germline V gene has CDR1 SGHNT and CDR2 YYREEE (reference sequence). V lost 0 bases and J 4 bases, leaving 4 bases between the germline ends. The CDR3 protein is CASSLDSYGYTF. The DNA for the CDR3 is TGTGCCAGCAGCTTGGACAGCTATGGCTACACCTTC.

J is TRBJ1-5 and V is TRBV2, with TRBD1 identical over 8 bases. With V trimmed by 7 bases and J by 7 bases, 6 bases remained unmatched. The CDR3 length is 13 residues. Germline V gene lookup returns CDR1 SNHLY and CDR2 FYNNEI. CDR3 bases: TGTGCCAGCACTGGACAGGGTAAACAGCCCCAGCATTTT. This gives the protein CASTGQGKQPQHF.

V usage is TRBV11-1 and J usage is TRBJ1-1, with 7 bases fitting TRBD1. Germline V lookup: CDR1 SGHAT, CDR2 FQDESV (reference sequence). This CDR3 comprises 15 residues. V was clipped by 3 bases and J by 1 base; unmatched bases: 5. CDR3 loop: CASSFSRGSNTEAFF. The CDR3 DNA sequence: TGTGCCAGCAGCTTCTCCAGGGGGTCGAACACTGAAGCTTTCTTT.

The rearrangement joins TRBV14 to TRBJ2-1; D not resolved. V was shortened by 4 bases and J by 0 bases, with 10 bases between the two germline ends. The CDR3 consists of 15 residues. Germline assignment: CDR1 SGHDN and CDR2 FVKESK. Here the CDR3 reads CASSPNFNSYNEQFF. The CDR3 region has the DNA TGTGCCAGCAGCCCCAACTTCAACTCCTACAATGAGCAGTTCTTC.

This chain uses TRBV2 with TRBJ1-1; weak D call: TRBD1 (5 bases). The CDR3 has 13 amino acids. Germline CDR1 and CDR2: SNHLY and FYNNEI. V shed 6 bases and J shed 6 bases, with 14 bases lying between them. CDR3 DNA: TGTGCCAGCAGGACCAGACAGTGGTCTGAAGCTTTCTTT. Translated: CASRTRQWSEAFF.

The chain is built from TRBV3-1 (or the pseudogene TRBV3-2) and TRBJ2-3; D gene ambiguous. Germline values: CDR1 LGHDT, CDR2 YNNKEL (reference sequence). CDR3 size: 12 residues. The germline V and J ends were trimmed by 3 bases and 3 bases, with 4 bases remaining between them. This chain's CDR3 is CASSHRTDTQYF. In DNA, the CDR3 is TGTGCCAGCAGCCATAGAACAGATACGCAGTATTTT.

The chain employs TRBV14 and TRBJ1-1; 7 positions agree with TRBD1. J gave up 4 bases and V 0 bases, and 5 bases lay outside the gene matches. Germline V gene sequence: CDR1 SGHDN, CDR2 FVKESK. The CDR3 covers 15 residues. The CDR3 sequence is CASSQDADRLTEAFF. CDR3 DNA: TGTGCCAGCAGCCAAGATGCGGACAGGCTCACTGAAGCTTTCTTT.

In this sample, this clone turned up a few times. The chain combines TRBV28 with TRBJ2-5, with D uncertain. This CDR3 spans 13 amino acids. The V end lost 6 bases, the J end lost 1 base, and 9 bases lay between the germline ends. CDR1 is MDHEN and CDR2 is SYDVKM in the germline V gene. CDR3 amino acids: CASSPVFQETQYF. DNA for the CDR3: TGTGCCAGCAGCCCGGTCTTCCAAGAGACCCAGTACTTC. The full variable domain, rest sourced from reference TRBV28 and TRBJ2-5, is DVKVTQSSRYLVKRTGEKVFLECVQDMDHENMFWYRQDPGLGLRLIYFSYDVKMKEKGDIPEGYSVSREKKERFSLILESASTNQTSMYLCASSPVFQETQYFGPGTRLLVL.

The chain employs TRBV7-9 and TRBJ2-1, with D unclear. Germline loops: CDR1 SEHNR, CDR2 FQNEAQ (reference sequence). This CDR3 region has 13 residues. Trimming left V 7 bases short and J 4 bases short, with 11 bases between. CDR3 nucleotides: TGTGCCAGCACCTCTTCCCTTTACAATGAGCAGTTCTTC. It yields the protein CASTSSLYNEQFF.